Listed below are T cell receptor beta chains from one sample, sequenced in a study of CD8 T cells in ankylosing spondylitis. Via MiXCR, TCRdb re-called the 5' RACE reads, giving one row per CDR3 protein. The sample lists some 40,000 distinct CDR3 sequences; about a tenth were seen once. What was sequenced was blood, either unsorted or a sorted T cell fraction (not recorded which). These receptors came from a male donor with ankylosing spondylitis or in good health (not recorded which). Both conserved end residues are part of each CDR3. The D gene is left open where the match is weak.

CASRTGGSSYEQYF	-	TRBV25-1	TRBJ2-7
CSARHRGLHGANVLTF	TRBD1	TRBV20-1	TRBJ2-6
CASSQVDRTAYNEQFF	TRBD1	TRBV4-3	TRBJ2-1
CASSPPTGGITDTQYF	TRBD1	TRBV18	TRBJ2-3
CASIDRGTNYGYTF	TRBD1	TRBV6-1	TRBJ1-2
CASSGKGFNYGYTF	-	TRBV9	TRBJ1-2
CASSPFGSGQGAHEQYF	TRBD1	TRBV4-1	TRBJ2-7
CASSQDGTSGETQYF	TRBD2	TRBV4-2	TRBJ2-5
CASKLEDRGFNEQYF	TRBD1	TRBV2	TRBJ2-7
CASLSERVQHF	-	TRBV19	TRBJ1-5
CASSSGSSYNEQFF	TRBD2	TRBV7-3	TRBJ2-1
CASSLEGASNQPQHF	TRBD1	TRBV27	TRBJ1-5
CAWSLGRNNSPLHF	-	TRBV30	TRBJ1-6
CASSRDRGDTDTQYF	TRBD1	TRBV5-1	TRBJ2-3
CASSYRLAGLETQYF	TRBD2	TRBV6-5	TRBJ2-5
CASSYGTRQVRYF	-	TRBV27	TRBJ2-7
CASSRVSSGRAGTGELFF	TRBD2	TRBV6-1	TRBJ2-2
CASSADAFYEQYF	-	TRBV7-2	TRBJ2-7
CASSPIAPRDNDEQFF	-	TRBV11-1	TRBJ2-1
CASTGQGADTQYF	TRBD1	TRBV6-2/TRBV6-3	TRBJ2-3
CASSFKGADTQYF	-	TRBV12-3/TRBV12-4	TRBJ2-3
CASSSEGSRYEQYF	-	TRBV14	TRBJ2-7
CASSFDRGGETQYF	TRBD1	TRBV5-1	TRBJ2-5
CASSSDSSYEQYF	-	TRBV13	TRBJ2-7
CSVSSGTGNSEQYF	TRBD1	TRBV29-1	TRBJ2-7
CATRLAGTDEQFF	TRBD2	TRBV24-1	TRBJ2-1
CASSPYGGYEQYF	-	TRBV19	TRBJ2-7
CASSQGRNRGVETQYF	-	TRBV4-3	TRBJ2-5
CASSFQKTGLAEAFF	TRBD1	TRBV6-5	TRBJ1-1
CSVEALAGGPDTQYF	TRBD2	TRBV29-1	TRBJ2-3
CASSLQVGQPQHF	-	TRBV7-8	TRBJ1-5
CASSPGQVHYEQYF	TRBD1	TRBV27	TRBJ2-7
CSARGTPPYEQYF	-	TRBV29-1	TRBJ2-7
CASSLELASTLQYF	TRBD2	TRBV5-1	TRBJ2-7
CASSFEGLHTDTQYF	-	TRBV5-1	TRBJ2-3
CSARVSTGQETQYF	-	TRBV20-1	TRBJ2-5
CASGPGTVPYEQYF	TRBD1	TRBV27	TRBJ2-7
CASSDLAGPTDTQYF	TRBD2	TRBV2	TRBJ2-3
CASSQWVNTEAFF	-	TRBV3-1	TRBJ1-1
CTSSQHQGPQKTQYF	-	TRBV1	TRBJ2-5
CASSLMVGRGWSQETQYF	-	TRBV11-1	TRBJ2-5
CASTVRGSYEQYF	TRBD1	TRBV7-9	TRBJ2-7
CASSPLRTSREQFF	-	TRBV12-3/TRBV12-4	TRBJ2-1
CCVRGGPPGSYNEQFF	-	TRBV20-1	TRBJ2-1
CASSWDGSIDTQYF	-	TRBV11-2	TRBJ2-3
CASSLERGRTTEQFF	-	TRBV7-2	TRBJ2-1
CASSLVRSVPPGELFF	-	TRBV5-5	TRBJ2-2
CASSWQRLAGDRETQYF	TRBD2	TRBV7-2	TRBJ2-5
CSGRLAASYEQYF	TRBD2	TRBV29-1	TRBJ2-7
CASSLAGGRNYEQYF	TRBD1	TRBV7-9	TRBJ2-7
CASSRRLSDRNEQYF	TRBD1	TRBV14	TRBJ2-7
CASSQVSGSGTEAFF	-	TRBV4-1	TRBJ1-1
CATSRAEPFNEQFF	-	TRBV15	TRBJ2-1
CSVSGQTNTEAFF	TRBD1	TRBV29-1	TRBJ1-1